The 24 T cell receptor beta chains below all came from one sample that was sequenced in a study of T cell responses to AZD1222 COVID-19 vaccine. This table comes from immunoSEQ multiplex PCR, and its TCRdb copy is limited to in-frame clones, with some not included. The table has approximately 100,000 clones, 90% to 95% seen once. Sequencing used peripheral blood, obtained on day 0 of AZD1222 vaccination. All receptors come from an adult in good health.

The gene calls are TRBV19 and TRBJ1-2; D may be TRBD1 (5 bases). Deletions cut 10 bases from V and 3 bases from J, with 24 bases between. The germline V gene encodes CDR1 LNHDA and CDR2 SQIVND (reference sequence). The CDR3 consists of 16 residues. The CDR3 nucleotides are TGTGCCACTCATCGGTCCAGGGCTCTCTCTCACTATGGCTACACCTTC. It translates to CATHRSRALSHYGYTF.

This clone was observed a single time. The CDR3: CASSPPPGQGAYEQYF. The CDR3 coding sequence is TGTGCCAGCAGTCCACCTCCGGGACAGGGGGCCTACGAGCAGTACTTC. V gene TRBV28 combines with J gene TRBJ2-7, with 11 bases lining up with TRBD1. Germline trimming cut 5 bases from V and 2 bases from J; bases unmatched to any gene: 8. CDR1 and CDR2 from the germline V gene are MDHEN and SYDVKM. CDR3 length: 16 amino acids.

This chain joins TRBV7-2 and TRBJ1-2; D perhaps matches TRBD1 (6 bases). CDR1 and CDR2 (germline): SGHTA, FQGNSA. Trimming took off 5 bases at V and 3 bases at J, with 10 bases between the two ends. The CDR3 length is 13 residues. The CDR3 is CASSRGGYYGYTF. The CDR3 nucleotides read TGTGCCAGCAGCCGAGGGGGTTACTATGGCTACACCTTC.

The rearrangement uses TRBV21-1 and TRBJ1-2. TRBV21-1 is listed as a pseudogene. CDR3 size: 14 residues. The CDR3 is CASSKVIASYGYTF. The CDR3 nucleotides read TGTGCCAGCAGCAAAGTTATAGCAAGCTATGGCTACACCTTC.

The chain recombines TRBV23-1 with TRBJ1-5; TRBD1 is a possible D gene (6 bases). TRBV23-1 is an ORF, and what it does is uncertain. V dropped 8 bases and J dropped 0 bases, with 14 bases sitting between them. This CDR3 is 15 amino acids long. The CDR3 bases are TGCGCCAGCGGAACAGGCAGGGGTAGCAATCAGCCCCAGCATTTT. Translated, it gives CASGTGRGSNQPQHF.

This chain joins TRBV11-3 and TRBJ2-5; 12 bases are a match to TRBD2. With V trimmed by 4 bases and J by 5 bases, 14 bases remained unmatched. Germline V gene lookup returns CDR1 SGHNT and CDR2 YENEEA. This CDR3 has 18 amino acids. CDR3: CASSSLFSSGGAFETQYF. DNA for the CDR3: TGTGCCAGCAGCTCCCTTTTTTCTAGCGGGGGGGCCTTTGAGACCCAGTACTTC.

The chain joins TRBV6-5 to TRBJ2-3, with D perhaps TRBD1 (5 bases). V was pared by 2 bases and J by 2 bases, with 14 bases between. The CDR3 covers 16 residues. Germline V gives CDR1 MNHEY, CDR2 SVGAGI. CDR3 in DNA: TGTGCCAGCAGTTACGGGCCAGGGCCGTCCACAGATACGCAGTATTTT. It yields the protein CASSYGPGPSTDTQYF.

The rearrangement links TRBV19 to TRBJ1-5; D possibly corresponds to TRBD1 (5 bases). V was cut by 1 base and J by 0 bases, with 13 bases left in between. The CDR3 is made up of 17 amino acids. Germline CDR1 LNHDA, CDR2 SQIVND (reference sequence). The CDR3 spells CASSIVGGESSNQPQHF. The CDR3 DNA follows: TGTGCCAGTAGTATAGTGGGGGGTGAGTCTAGCAATCAGCCCCAGCATTTT.

In DNA, the CDR3 is TGTGCCAGCAGCCCGAAACTAGCGGGAAACAATGAGCAGTTCTTC. Amino acids: CASSPKLAGNNEQFF. The genes are TRBV14 and TRBJ2-1, with 10 bases fitting TRBD2. The germline CDR1 and CDR2 sequences are SGHDN and FVKESK. CDR3 length: 15 amino acids. Trimming at V came to 4 bases and at J to 5 bases, leaving 5 bases not matched to a gene.

The chain has TRBV9 and TRBJ1-2, with 8 bases aligning to TRBD1. Germline CDR1 reads SGDLS; CDR2 reads YYNGEE. The CDR3 totals 14 residues. The V segment lost 3 bases and the J segment 5 bases; nucleotides outside the gene matches: 6. The CDR3 nucleotides read TGTGCCAGCAGCGCTGGGGGACAGGATTATGGCTACACCTTC. Its translation: CASSAGGQDYGYTF. The full variable domain, rest sourced from reference TRBV9 and TRBJ1-2, is DSGVTQTPKHLITATGQRVTLRCSPRSGDLSVYWYQQSLDQGLQFLIQYYNGEERAKGNILERFSAQQFPDLHSELNLSSLELGDSALYFCASSAGGQDYGYTFGSGTRLTVV.

This chain connects TRBV11-3 to TRBJ2-7; 8 bases fit TRBD1. The ends lost 9 bases at V and 5 bases at J; junction bases unmatched: 9. The CDR3 loop spans 13 amino acids. Germline assignment: CDR1 SGHNT and CDR2 YENEEA. The CDR3 here is CASRGTGLNEQYF. The CDR3 nucleotides read TGTGCCAGTCGGGGGACAGGTTTAAACGAGCAGTACTTC.

This clone came up once. The chain carries TRBV19 and TRBJ1-1, with D unclear. V gave up 0 bases and J gave up 6 bases, with 8 bases separating them. Germline V gene data show CDR1 as LNHDA and CDR2 as SQIVND (reference sequence). This CDR3 comprises 13 residues. The CDR3 spells CASSIDRIAEAFF. The CDR3 DNA reads TGTGCCAGTAGTATAGATCGAATCGCTGAAGCTTTCTTT. Full variable domain (outside the CDR3, taken from reference TRBV19 and TRBJ1-1): DGGITQSPKYLFRKEGQNVTLSCEQNLNHDAMYWYRQDPGQGLRLIYYSQIVNDFQKGDIAEGYSVSREKKESFPLTVTSAQKNPTAFYLCASSIDRIAEAFFGQGTRLTVV.

V and J are TRBV18 and TRBJ2-1; 8 bases agree with TRBD2. The germline V gene encodes CDR1 KGHSH and CDR2 LQKENI. The V segment lost 3 bases and the J segment 2 bases; nucleotides outside the gene matches: 6. The CDR3 loop spans 16 amino acids. CDR3 protein: CASSPLSGGTYNEQFF. The CDR3 DNA reads as TGTGCCAGCTCACCGCTCTCGGGGGGGACCTACAATGAGCAGTTCTTC.

The chain links TRBV4-1 to TRBJ2-3; D possibly corresponds to TRBD1 (6 bases). Trimming cost V 2 bases and J 0 bases, with 15 bases left between them. The germline gives CDR1 MGHRA, CDR2 YSYEKL. The CDR3 is 17 amino acids. CDR3 residues: CASSQQGGPSSTDTQYF. The CDR3 DNA reads TGCGCCAGCAGCCAACAAGGGGGACCATCTAGCACAGATACGCAGTATTTT.

The chain is built from TRBV7-8 and TRBJ2-5; 9 positions match TRBD2. Unmatched junction bases numbered 7, after V lost 3 bases and J lost 5 bases. CDR1 and CDR2 from the germline V gene are SGHVS and FQNEAQ. This CDR3 spans 15 amino acids. CDR3 region: CASSFLAGVRETQYF. CDR3 DNA: TGTGCCAGCAGCTTTTTAGCGGGGGTCAGGGAGACCCAGTACTTC. Looking up the rest from reference TRBV7-8 and TRBJ2-5 gives the full variable domain: GAGVSQSPRYKVAKRGQDVALRCDPISGHVSLFWYQQALGQGPEFLTYFQNEAQLDKSGLPSDRFFAERPEGSVSTLKIQRTQQEDSAVYLCASSFLAGVRETQYFGPGTRLLVL.

The chain joins TRBV25-1 to TRBJ2-2; 7 positions match TRBD2. Germline CDR1 reads MGHDK; CDR2 reads SYGVNS. This CDR3 has 15 residues. Losses at the gene ends were 5 bases for V and 5 bases for J; bases not matched to a gene: 8. CDR3 DNA sequence: TGTGCCAGCAGTCGGGCGGGAGAGGGGACCGGGGAGCTGTTTTTT. This translates into CASSRAGEGTGELFF.

This chain connects TRBV19 to TRBJ2-5; D is perhaps TRBD1 (6 bases). This CDR3 is built from 15 residues. Germline V gene sequence: CDR1 LNHDA, CDR2 SQIVND (reference sequence). V lost 5 bases and J 1 base, leaving 14 bases between the germline ends. CDR3 nucleotides: TGTGCCAGTAGTGCCCGGGACAAGACCCAAGAGACCCAGTACTTC. Translated, it gives CASSARDKTQETQYF.

This clone was observed a single time. The chain links TRBV6-1 to TRBJ2-5; the match to TRBD2 covers 11 bases. The germline CDR1 and CDR2 sequences are MNHNS and SASEGT. The CDR3 has 14 amino acids. Trimming at V came to 2 bases and at J to 7 bases, leaving 3 bases not matched to a gene. CDR3 in DNA: TGTGCCAGCAGTGAAAAGCTAGCGGGAGGGACCCAGTACTTC. This sequence encodes CASSEKLAGGTQYF.

This sequence joins TRBV5-1 and TRBJ2-3; D might be TRBD2 (5 bases). Trimming removed 7 bases from V and 2 bases from J, with 20 bases in between. CDR3 size: 16 residues. The V gene's germline CDR1 is SGHRS and CDR2 YFSETQ. CDR3 sequence: CASGGRRSLPTDTQYF. The CDR3, as DNA: TGCGCCAGCGGAGGCCGGCGCTCCCTACCCACAGATACGCAGTATTTT.

The chain's CDR3 is CASWSRQGKNTEAFF. The CDR3 DNA is TGTGCCAGCTGGAGCCGACAGGGGAAGAACACTGAAGCTTTCTTT. This sequence joins TRBV2 and TRBJ1-1; 8 positions agree with TRBD1. V was pared by 8 bases and J by 1 base, with 9 bases of the junction left unmatched. Germline lookup yields CDR1 SNHLY and CDR2 FYNNEI. CDR3 size: 15 residues. Filled out from reference TRBV2 and TRBJ1-1, the complete variable domain reads EPEVTQTPSHQVTQMGQEVILRCVPISNHLYFYWYRQILGQKVEFLVSFYNNEISEKSEIFDDQFSVERPDGSNFTLKIRSTKLEDSAMYFCASWSRQGKNTEAFFGQGTRLTVV.

The chain uses TRBV7-6 and TRBJ1-4, with TRBD1 as a possible D gene (6 bases). The V end was cut by 1 base, the J end by 0 bases, with 15 bases between. Germline V gives CDR1 SGHVS, CDR2 FNYEAQ. The CDR3 consists of 18 residues. The CDR3 sequence is CASSLVRGRLTTNEKLFF. For the CDR3, the DNA is TGTGCCAGCAGCTTAGTCAGGGGTCGGCTTACAACTAATGAAAAACTGTTTTTT.

The count of this clone is one. This chain connects TRBV21-1 to TRBJ1-6. TRBV21-1 corresponds to a pseudogene. The CDR3 sequence is 20 residues long. Here the CDR3 reads CASSSLKMAHRGMYNSPLHF. The CDR3 DNA reads as TGTGCCAGCAGCTCCCTCAAAATGGCCCATCGGGGCATGTATAATTCACCCCTCCACTTT.

The V and J genes are TRBV7-3 and TRBJ2-1; D gene ambiguous. Germline CDR1 is SGHTA and CDR2 is FQGTGA. The CDR3 has 14 amino acids. V lost 1 base and J 6 bases, leaving 10 bases between the germline ends. The CDR3 sequence: CASSLSPSTNEQFF. Here the CDR3 DNA reads TGTGCCAGCAGCTTAAGTCCGTCTACCAATGAGCAGTTCTTC.

The gene calls are TRBV3-1 (or the pseudogene TRBV3-2) and TRBJ2-3; 11 bases are shared with TRBD1. The CDR3 covers 16 residues. Germline lookup yields CDR1 LGHDT and CDR2 YNNKEL (reference sequence). The trim removed 2 bases at V and 6 bases at J, leaving 7 bases unmatched. The CDR3 DNA is TGTGCCAGCAGCCAACTAGGGACAGGGGGAAGTGATACGCAGTATTTT. It is translated as CASSQLGTGGSDTQYF.